This T cell receptor beta chain was recorded in a study of blood T cell repertoires in COVID-19. TCRdb keeps only in-frame clones here, not all; method: immunoSEQ multiplex PCR. Among roughly 330,000 clones listed, around 83% were seen once. Germline V gives CDR1 ENHRY, CDR2 SYGVKD. The CDR3 consists of 19 residues. The V segment lost 6 bases and the J segment 4 bases; nucleotides outside the gene matches: 19. The V and J genes are TRBV10-3 and TRBJ2-1, with 9 bases identical to TRBD2. The specimen sequenced was peripheral blood. The clonotype comes from a woman aged 50 to 65 with acute or convalescent COVID-19. The CDR3 coding sequence is TGTGCCATCAGCCAGACTAGCGGATACACCCCGTCTCCTTACAATGAGCAGTTCTTC. This translates into CAISQTSGYTPSPYNEQFF.